These 32 T cell receptor beta chains came from one sample sequenced in a study of cytotoxic CD8 clonotypes in ibrutinib-treated CLL. This table comes from immunoSEQ multiplex PCR, and its TCRdb copy is limited to in-frame clones, with some not included. This table holds some 15,000 clones, approximately 67% found once. Sample: PBMCs, taken before ibrutinib treatment. The receptors originated from a human donor with chronic lymphocytic leukemia.

By frequency in the sample, this clone is large. The CDR3 does not close with the conserved phenylalanine or tryptophan, likely indicating a read error. It is unclear where the CDR3 begins or ends on the DNA, so no DNA is shown, and the CDR3 is as TCRdb lists it. The genes are TRBV6-1 and TRBJ1-1. The CDR3 region is 10 residues in length, termini included. Germline CDR1 MNHNS, CDR2 SASEGT. The CDR3 reads CASKFAGDGV.

The chain recombines TRBV28 with TRBJ1-1, with D unclear. The V end was cut by 5 bases, the J end by 1 base, with 14 bases between. The CDR3 contains 15 residues. Germline values: CDR1 MDHEN, CDR2 SYDVKM. CDR3 bases: TGTGCCAGCAGTCCCTCCGGGTCCCCGAACACTGAAGCTTTCTTT. Translation gives CASSPSGSPNTEAFF.

Details on this clone: One end of the junction does not line up with germline, which may come from a read error. The chain is built from TRBV5-3 and TRBJ2-3; D is possibly TRBD2 (6 bases). TRBV5-3 is reported as an ORF; its role is uncertain. This CDR3 contains 15 residues. The CDR3 coding sequence is TGTGCCAGCAGCTTGGCGGGCGGGATCACAGATACGCAGTATTTT. This translates into CASSLAGGITDTQYF.

DNA of the CDR3: TGTGCCAGCAGCTTAGGGAATCAGCCCCAGCATTTT. It specifies CASSLGNQPQHF. The rearrangement joins TRBV7-9 to TRBJ1-5; D not certain. CDR1 is SEHNR, CDR2 FQNEAQ, per germline (reference sequence). This CDR3 contains 12 residues. V was clipped by 1 base and J by 4 bases, with 2 bases between them. Combining the CDR3 with reference TRBV7-9 and TRBJ1-5 gives the whole variable domain DTGVSQNPRHKITKRGQNVTFRCDPISEHNRLYWYRQTLGQGPEFLTYFQNEAQLEKSRLLSDRFSAERPKGSFSTLEIQRTEQGDSAMYLCASSLGNQPQHFGDGTRLSIL.

The V gene is TRBV27, the J gene TRBJ2-5; weak D call: TRBD1 (5 bases). Germline loops: CDR1 MNHEY, CDR2 SMNVEV (reference sequence). The length of the CDR3 is 13 residues. Trimming stripped 6 bases from V and 5 bases from J, with 13 bases between. CDR3 bases: TGTGCCAGCAGGCCAGGGTATAGGGAGACCCAGTACTTC. Translating it yields CASRPGYRETQYF.

This sequence joins TRBV10-1 and TRBJ2-1; D is unclear. V dropped 4 bases and J dropped 0 bases, with 13 bases sitting between them. Per the germline V gene, CDR1 is WNHNN and CDR2 is SYGVQD (reference sequence). The CDR3 covers 16 residues. The CDR3 nucleotides are TGCGCCAGCAGTGGACGGGCGGTAAGCTCCTACAATGAGCAGTTCTTC. Its protein product is CASSGRAVSSYNEQFF.

A single count supports this clone. The chain links TRBV5-5 to TRBJ1-2; 7 bases fit TRBD1. Germline CDR1 SGHKS, CDR2 YYEKEE (reference sequence). This CDR3 is 15 amino acids long. The trim removed 2 bases at V and 3 bases at J, leaving 7 bases unmatched. As DNA, the CDR3 is TGTGCCAGCAGCTTATCAGACAGGGTTGACTATGGCTACACCTTC. The encoded protein is CASSLSDRVDYGYTF.

The chain carries TRBV29-1 and TRBJ2-2; D not certain. This CDR3 has 13 residues. The V end lost 7 bases, the J end lost 5 bases, and 14 bases lay between the germline ends. From germline, CDR1 is SQVTM and CDR2 ANQGSEA. The CDR3 reads CSGSVLGTGELFF. CDR3 in DNA: TGCAGCGGTTCCGTATTAGGGACCGGGGAGCTGTTTTTT.

CDR3 loop: CASSIGTGNQPQHF. The CDR3 DNA sequence: TGTGCCAGTAGTATAGGGACTGGAAATCAGCCCCAGCATTTT. This rearrangement joins TRBV19 to TRBJ1-5; D remains ambiguous. Trimming stripped 1 base from V and 4 bases from J, with 8 bases between. This CDR3 is built from 14 residues. Per germline, CDR1 LNHDA and CDR2 SQIVND (reference sequence).

CDR3 sequence: CASSSDRLSSYEQYF. The CDR3 DNA follows: TGTGCCAGCAGCTCGGACAGGCTTAGCTCCTACGAGCAGTACTTC. This rearrangement joins TRBV7-9 to TRBJ2-7, with 7 bases fitting TRBD1. The V segment lost 4 bases and the J segment 0 bases; nucleotides outside the gene matches: 6. From germline, CDR1 is SEHNR and CDR2 FQNEAQ (reference sequence). The CDR3 is 15 amino acids.

V is TRBV27 and J is TRBJ2-4; D not certain. Per germline, CDR1 MNHEY and CDR2 SMNVEV (reference sequence). The CDR3 has 14 amino acids. The V end lost 5 bases, the J end lost 0 bases, and 8 bases lay between the germline ends. CDR3 protein: CASSARLAKNIQYF. The DNA of the CDR3 is TGTGCCAGCAGTGCCCGACTAGCCAAAAACATTCAGTACTTC.

The table lists this clone with a few counts. The chain uses TRBV7-8 and TRBJ1-2; TRBD1 matches at 8 bases. CDR1 and CDR2 (germline): SGHVS, FQNEAQ. The CDR3 sequence is 13 residues long. V shed 5 bases, J shed 7 bases, and the junction held 6 bases outside the gene matches. CDR3 nucleotides: TGTGCCAGCAGCCCAGGACAGGGAGCTGGCTACACCTTC. It yields the protein CASSPGQGAGYTF.

The chain has TRBV15 and TRBJ1-4; possible D gene TRBD1, 5 bases. This CDR3 has 16 residues. The ends were cut back, 0 bases at V and 4 bases at J, with 12 bases in the middle. Germline V gene data show CDR1 as LNHNV and CDR2 as YYDKDF (reference sequence). This CDR3 is CATSRDRSGFNEKLFF. The CDR3 DNA is TGTGCCACCAGCAGAGATCGGTCAGGGTTTAATGAAAAACTGTTTTTT.

A single count supports this clone. Other DNA sequences from this sample encode an identical CDR3 as well. The V gene is TRBV30, the J gene TRBJ2-1; D unclear. Germline V gene data show CDR1 as GTSNPN and CDR2 as SVGIG (reference sequence). V lost 1 base and J 0 bases, leaving 4 bases between the germline ends. This CDR3 contains 13 residues. CDR3 sequence: CAWSENSYNEQFF. The CDR3 DNA reads as TGTGCCTGGAGTGAGAACTCCTACAATGAGCAGTTCTTC.

V gene TRBV5-1 combines with J gene TRBJ2-4, with D unresolved. The CDR3 is made up of 13 amino acids. The V and J ends lost 4 bases and 8 bases respectively, with 13 bases between them. Germline V gene sequence: CDR1 SGHRS, CDR2 YFSETQ. This CDR3 reads CASSLQLQDIQYF. The CDR3 coding sequence is TGCGCCAGCAGCCTACAGCTTCAGGACATTCAGTACTTC.

This clone was detected once. The chain recombines TRBV7-6 with TRBJ2-3; 7 bases agree with TRBD2. Unmatched junction bases numbered 13, after V lost 4 bases and J lost 6 bases. The CDR3 extends over 16 amino acids. Germline V CDR1 and CDR2: SGHVS, FNYEAQ. CDR3 loop: CASSSGGGSGRDTQYF. DNA for the CDR3: TGTGCCAGCAGCTCGGGGGGAGGCTCCGGGCGGGATACGCAGTATTTT.

CDR3 residues: CASSRLVNRAQETQYF. The CDR3 DNA follows: TGTGCCAGCAGCCGACTCGTGAACAGGGCCCAAGAGACCCAGTACTTC. The chain couples TRBV11-3 to TRBJ2-5; tentatively, D is TRBD1 (6 bases). CDR1 and CDR2 (germline): SGHNT, YENEEA. The CDR3 extends over 16 amino acids. V was pared by 5 bases and J by 1 base, with 17 bases between.

This CDR3 is CASSFGQDPYEQYF. CDR3 bases: TGCGCCAGCAGCTTTGGACAGGACCCTTACGAGCAGTACTTC. V usage is TRBV5-1 and J usage is TRBJ2-7, with TRBD1 matching over 7 bases. The J segment lost 4 bases and the V segment lost 2 bases, leaving 6 bases of the junction unmatched. The germline CDR1 and CDR2 sequences are SGHRS and YFSETQ. CDR3 length: 14 amino acids.

The chain joins TRBV19 to TRBJ2-6; 8 positions agree with TRBD1. This CDR3 has 18 residues. Germline V gene lookup returns CDR1 LNHDA and CDR2 SQIVND (reference sequence). Losses at the gene ends were 1 base for V and 2 bases for J; bases not matched to a gene: 7. The CDR3 region is CASSIVGTGVTGANVLTF. CDR3 nucleotides: TGTGCCAGTAGTATAGTAGGGACAGGCGTTACTGGGGCCAACGTCCTGACTTTC. Complete variable domain (other parts from reference TRBV19 and TRBJ2-6): DGGITQSPKYLFRKEGQNVTLSCEQNLNHDAMYWYRQDPGQGLRLIYYSQIVNDFQKGDIAEGYSVSREKKESFPLTVTSAQKNPTAFYLCASSIVGTGVTGANVLTFGAGSRLTVL.

The chain uses TRBV28 and TRBJ1-5; D gene ambiguous. Germline CDR1 is MDHEN and CDR2 is SYDVKM. The V and J ends lost 2 bases and 0 bases respectively, with 11 bases between them. There are 16 residues in the CDR3. CDR3 sequence (DNA): TGTGCCAGCAGTTTAATCGCCCGGATTAGCAATCAGCCCCAGCATTTT. Amino acid sequence: CASSLIARISNQPQHF.

The chain uses TRBV6-5 and TRBJ1-1; D possibly corresponds to TRBD1 (6 bases). The CDR3 loop spans 13 amino acids. Germline V gene sequence: CDR1 MNHEY, CDR2 SVGAGI. Trimming shortened V by 6 bases and J by 1 base, and 9 bases separated the two germline ends. CDR3 coding DNA: TGTGCCAGCAGCCGGGACAAGAACACTGAAGCTTTCTTT. This codes for CASSRDKNTEAFF.

This chain connects TRBV6-5 to TRBJ2-7; 11 bases match TRBD1. Germline V lookup: CDR1 MNHEY, CDR2 SVGAGI. V shed 4 bases, J shed 7 bases, and the junction held 3 bases outside the gene matches. The CDR3 spans 13 residues. The CDR3 loop is CASSSRDRGEQYF. In nucleotides, the CDR3 is TGTGCCAGCAGTTCACGGGACAGGGGGGAGCAGTACTTC.

This clone was seen only a few times. This rearrangement joins TRBV29-1 to TRBJ1-1; D call uncertain. The germline CDR1 and CDR2 sequences are SQVTM and ANQGSEA. The CDR3 is 11 residues long. CDR3 sequence (DNA): TGCAGTGTCTGGGAGAACACTGAAGCTTTCTTT. Protein: CSVWENTEAFF.

The chain uses TRBV11-3 and TRBJ2-7, with D maybe TRBD1 (5 bases). V lost 8 bases to trimming and J lost 10 bases, with 18 bases between them. Germline V gene sequence: CDR1 SGHNT, CDR2 YENEEA. This CDR3 region has 12 residues. In DNA form, the CDR3 reads TGTGCCAGCGGGCAGGGTAAAATGGGTCAGTACTTC. Its translation: CASGQGKMGQYF.

This chain links TRBV7-2 with TRBJ2-5; unclear D gene. Germline CDR1 reads SGHTA; CDR2 reads FQGNSA. The V and J ends lost 5 bases and 3 bases respectively, with 13 bases between them. The CDR3 totals 14 residues. In DNA, the CDR3 is TGTGCCAGCAGCCCCTACCCCACGAAAGAGACCCAGTACTTC. Amino acids: CASSPYPTKETQYF.

This chain joins TRBV25-1 and TRBJ2-7; D gene ambiguous. Between the trimmed V and J ends, which lost 2 bases and 3 bases, there was a span of 8 bases. The germline gives CDR1 MGHDK, CDR2 SYGVNS. The CDR3 spans 13 residues. In DNA, the CDR3 is TGTGCCAGCAGTGAAAACATAGGCTACGAGCAGTACTTC. It specifies CASSENIGYEQYF.

The chain uses TRBV21-1 and TRBJ1-6. TRBV21-1 is a pseudogene locus. This CDR3 is 18 amino acids long. The chain's CDR3 is CASSKERSGGGYNSPLHF. CDR3 in DNA: TGTGCCAGCAGCAAAGAGCGCTCCGGGGGAGGCTATAATTCACCCCTCCACTTT.

This clone was found once. The chain joins TRBV9 to TRBJ2-7, with 9 bases fitting TRBD2. Germline CDR1 SGDLS, CDR2 YYNGEE. V lost 4 bases, J lost 2 bases, and 7 bases stayed unmatched. CDR3 size: 15 residues. The CDR3 here is CASSPAGTSPYEQYF. The CDR3 DNA reads as TGTGCCAGCAGCCCAGCTGGGACTAGCCCCTACGAGCAGTACTTC.

The gene calls are TRBV7-3 and TRBJ2-6; the match to TRBD1 covers 7 bases. The V segment lost 5 bases and the J segment 4 bases; nucleotides outside the gene matches: 8. CDR1 and CDR2 from the germline V gene are SGHTA and FQGTGA. This CDR3 contains 16 residues. The CDR3 reads CASSPDRASGANVLTF. In nucleotides, the CDR3 is TGTGCCAGCAGCCCCGACAGGGCTTCCGGGGCCAACGTCCTGACTTTC.

This chain connects TRBV7-3 to TRBJ2-7; tentative D call: TRBD1 (5 bases). In germline, CDR1 is SGHTA, CDR2 FQGTGA. Trimming cost V 6 bases and J 2 bases, with 14 bases left between them. This CDR3 region has 14 residues. Written as DNA, the CDR3 is TGTGCCAGCAGGCCCCCCCAGGGTACCTACGAGCAGTACTTC. Its protein is CASRPPQGTYEQYF.

This chain uses TRBV15 with TRBJ1-1; tentative D call: TRBD1 (6 bases). Germline CDR1 and CDR2: LNHNV and YYDKDF (reference sequence). Trimming left V 5 bases short and J 2 bases short, with 12 bases between. The CDR3 is 14 amino acids. CDR3 DNA: TGTGCCACCAGCGCTAGACAGGTTAACACTGAAGCTTTCTTT. The encoded protein is CATSARQVNTEAFF.

J is TRBJ2-3 and V is TRBV18; D is perhaps TRBD1 (5 bases). The V gene's germline CDR1 is KGHSH and CDR2 LQKENI. With 3 bases removed from V and 0 bases from J, the gap between germline ends came to 13 bases. The CDR3 sequence is 16 residues long. Here the CDR3 DNA reads TGTGCCAGCTCACCTGGGGCGGACCTAAGCACAGATACGCAGTATTTT. Its translation is CASSPGADLSTDTQYF.